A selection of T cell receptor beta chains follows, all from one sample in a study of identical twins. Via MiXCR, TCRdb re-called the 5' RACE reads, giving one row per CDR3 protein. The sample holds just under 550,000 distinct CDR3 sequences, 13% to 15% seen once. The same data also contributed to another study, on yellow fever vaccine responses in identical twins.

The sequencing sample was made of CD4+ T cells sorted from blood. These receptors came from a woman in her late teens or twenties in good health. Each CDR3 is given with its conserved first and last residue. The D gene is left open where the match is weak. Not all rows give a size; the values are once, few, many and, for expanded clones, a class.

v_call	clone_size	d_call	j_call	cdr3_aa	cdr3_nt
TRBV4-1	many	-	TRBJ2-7	CASSQGTVSYEQYF	TGCGCCAGCAGCCAAGGGACGGTCTCCTACGAGCAGTACTTC
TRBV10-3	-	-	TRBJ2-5	CAISESWRGIETQYF	TGTGCCATCAGTGAGTCGTGGAGGGGGATAGAGACCCAGTACTTC
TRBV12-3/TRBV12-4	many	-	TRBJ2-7	CASSFRRYEQYF	TGTGCCAGCAGTTTTAGGCGCTACGAGCAGTACTTC
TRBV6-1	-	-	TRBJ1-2	CASSVRASDGYTF	TGTGCCAGCAGTGTCAGGGCGTCCGATGGCTACACCTTC
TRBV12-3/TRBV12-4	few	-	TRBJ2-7	CASRTGSSYEQYF	TGTGCCAGCAGAACGGGAAGCTCCTACGAGCAGTACTTC
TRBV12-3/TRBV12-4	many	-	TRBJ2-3	CASSPGPHTDTQYF	TGTGCCAGCAGTCCCGGGCCCCACACAGATACGCAGTATTTT
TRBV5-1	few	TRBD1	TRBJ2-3	CASRWGTGTDTQYF	TGCGCCAGCAGGTGGGGGACAGGCACAGATACGCAGTATTTT
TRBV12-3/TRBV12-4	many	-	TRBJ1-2	CASSRDVNYGYTF	TGTGCCAGCAGTAGGGACGTTAACTATGGCTACACCTTC
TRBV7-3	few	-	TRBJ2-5	CASSLFRSGDPTQETQYF	TGTGCCAGCAGCTTATTTAGGAGCGGCGACCCGACTCAAGAGACCCAGTACTTC
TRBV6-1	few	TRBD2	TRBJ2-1	CASSRLAGGPFYNEQFF	TGTGCCAGCAGTCGACTAGCGGGGGGGCCGTTCTACAATGAGCAGTTCTTC
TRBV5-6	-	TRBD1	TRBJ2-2	CASSLAQGGHTGELFF	TGTGCCAGCAGCTTGGCGCAAGGGGGCCACACCGGGGAGCTGTTTTTT
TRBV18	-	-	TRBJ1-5	CASSPGVSGQPQHF	TGTGCCAGCTCTCCTGGGGTTTCGGGTCAGCCCCAGCATTTT
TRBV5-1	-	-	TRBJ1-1	CASSLNGPMNTEAFF	TGCGCCAGCAGCTTGAACGGACCTATGAACACTGAAGCTTTCTTT
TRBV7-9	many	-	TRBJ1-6	CASSPGPLHF	TGTGCCAGCAGCCCCGGACCCCTCCACTTT
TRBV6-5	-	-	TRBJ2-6	CASSYLGWSGANVLTF	TGTGCCAGCAGTTACCTAGGATGGTCTGGGGCCAACGTCCTGACTTTC
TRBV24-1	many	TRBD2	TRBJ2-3	CATSDFAGESTDTQYF	TGTGCCACCAGTGATTTCGCGGGAGAAAGCACAGATACGCAGTATTTT
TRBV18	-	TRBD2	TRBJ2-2	CASSPASGLTTNTGELFF	TGTGCCAGCTCACCAGCTAGCGGGCTAACAACGAACACCGGGGAGCTGTTTTTT
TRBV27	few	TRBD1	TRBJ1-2	CASSLKAGGIYGYTF	TGTGCCAGCAGTTTAAAGGCAGGGGGCATCTATGGCTACACCTTC
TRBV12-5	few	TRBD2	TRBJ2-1	CASGGTSGGISNEQFF	TGTGCTAGTGGTGGGACTAGCGGGGGGATATCCAATGAGCAGTTCTTC
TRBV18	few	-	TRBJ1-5	CASSPRARGSNQPQHF	TGTGCCAGCTCACCACGGGCCAGGGGAAGCAATCAGCCCCAGCATTTT
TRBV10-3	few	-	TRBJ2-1	CAIRDSNNEQFF	TGTGCCATCAGGGACAGCAACAATGAGCAGTTCTTC
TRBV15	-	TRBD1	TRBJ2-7	CATSSRDRPYEQYF	TGTGCCACCAGCTCCCGGGACAGGCCCTACGAGCAGTACTTC
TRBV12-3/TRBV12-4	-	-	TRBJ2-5	CASSSYGETQYF	TGTGCCAGCAGTTCCTATGGGGAGACCCAGTACTTC
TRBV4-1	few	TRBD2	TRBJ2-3	CASSQEIRRTGGGTDTQYF	TGCGCCAGCAGCCAAGAGATCCGAAGGACGGGAGGGGGTACAGATACGCAGTATTTT
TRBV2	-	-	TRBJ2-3	CASVSASTDTQYF	TGTGCCAGCGTTTCAGCGAGTACGGATACGCAGTATTTT
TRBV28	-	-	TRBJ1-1	CASTLLGGQNTEAFF	TGTGCCAGCACGTTATTAGGGGGGCAGAACACTGAAGCTTTCTTT
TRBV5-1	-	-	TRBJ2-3	CASSFNSGSSTDTQYF	TGCGCCAGCAGCTTCAATAGCGGATCTAGCACAGATACGCAGTATTTT
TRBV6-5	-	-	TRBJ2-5	CASSYSPPPGPQETQYF	TGTGCCAGCAGTTACTCCCCCCCACCGGGACCCCAAGAGACCCAGTACTTC
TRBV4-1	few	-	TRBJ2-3	CASSPRWGMADTQYF	TGCGCCAGCAGCCCCCGGTGGGGGATGGCAGATACGCAGTATTTT
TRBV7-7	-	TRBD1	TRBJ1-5	CAISWGRTGGHSNQPQHF	TGTGCCATCAGTTGGGGCCGGACAGGAGGACATAGCAATCAGCCCCAGCATTTT
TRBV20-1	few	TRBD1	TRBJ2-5	CSAFYPGQEETQYF	TGCAGTGCTTTTTACCCGGGACAGGAAGAGACCCAGTACTTC
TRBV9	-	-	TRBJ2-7	CASSVAAGYLYEQYF	TGTGCCAGCAGCGTAGCGGCAGGGTATCTATACGAGCAGTACTTC
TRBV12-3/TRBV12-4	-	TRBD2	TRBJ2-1	CASTRTSGKNNEQFF	TGTGCCAGCACCCGGACTAGCGGCAAGAACAATGAGCAGTTCTTC
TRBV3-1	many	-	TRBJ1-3	CASSRLGTGNTIYF	TGTGCCAGCAGCCGCCTTGGAACTGGAAACACCATATATTTT
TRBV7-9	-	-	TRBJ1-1	CASSLKRVEVTEAFF	TGTGCCAGCAGCTTAAAGAGGGTTGAGGTCACTGAAGCTTTCTTT
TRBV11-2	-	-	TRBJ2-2	CASSSLDYSTGELFF	TGTGCCAGCAGCTCCCTGGACTATTCCACCGGGGAGCTGTTTTTT
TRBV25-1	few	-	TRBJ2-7	CASSVLDGSSYEQYF	TGTGCCAGCAGTGTTTTGGACGGAAGCTCCTACGAGCAGTACTTC
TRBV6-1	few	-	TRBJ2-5	CASRADPMRETQYF	TGTGCCAGCAGAGCGGATCCAATGCGGGAGACCCAGTACTTC
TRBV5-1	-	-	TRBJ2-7	CASSPGLETGEQYF	TGCGCCAGCAGCCCGGGGCTGGAGACGGGCGAGCAGTACTTC
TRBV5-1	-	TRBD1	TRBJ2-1	CASSLGSNRGRRNLNEQFF	TGCGCCAGCAGCTTGGGATCCAACAGGGGGCGGCGAAATCTCAATGAGCAGTTCTTC
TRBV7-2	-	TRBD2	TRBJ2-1	CASSLSRERVNEQFF	TGTGCCAGCAGCTTATCGCGGGAGAGGGTGAATGAGCAGTTCTTC
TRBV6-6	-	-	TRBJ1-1	CASYRGTEAFF	TGTGCCAGCTACCGGGGCACTGAAGCTTTCTTT
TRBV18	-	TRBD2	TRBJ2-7	CASSPGQGLTSGSNEQYF	TGTGCCAGCTCCCCGGGACAGGGACTGACTAGCGGGAGCAACGAGCAGTACTTC
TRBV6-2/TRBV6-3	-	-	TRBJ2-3	CASSSFGGTGTDTQYF	TGTGCCAGCAGTTCCTTTGGCGGGACGGGTACAGATACGCAGTATTTT